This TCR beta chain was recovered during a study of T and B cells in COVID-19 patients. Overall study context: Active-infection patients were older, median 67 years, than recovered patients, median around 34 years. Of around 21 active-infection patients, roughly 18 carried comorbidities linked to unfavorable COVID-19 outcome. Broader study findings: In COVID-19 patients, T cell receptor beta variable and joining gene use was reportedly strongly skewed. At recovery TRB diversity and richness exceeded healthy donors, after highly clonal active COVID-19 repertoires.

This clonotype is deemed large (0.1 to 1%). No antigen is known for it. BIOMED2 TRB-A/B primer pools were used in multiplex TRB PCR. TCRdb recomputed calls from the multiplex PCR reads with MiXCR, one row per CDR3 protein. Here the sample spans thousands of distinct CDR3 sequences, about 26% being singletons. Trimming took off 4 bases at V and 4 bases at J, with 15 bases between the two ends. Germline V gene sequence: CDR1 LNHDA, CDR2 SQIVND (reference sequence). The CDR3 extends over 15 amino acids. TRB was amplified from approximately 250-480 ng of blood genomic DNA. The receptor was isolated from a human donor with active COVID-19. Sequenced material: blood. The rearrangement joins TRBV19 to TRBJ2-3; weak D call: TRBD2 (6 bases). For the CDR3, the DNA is TGTGCCAGTAGTACCCTGAGCGGGTTTGCAGATACGCAGTATTTT. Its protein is CASSTLSGFADTQYF.